Shown below are 5 T cell receptor beta chains from a single sample sequenced in a study of T cells after yellow fever vaccination (dated by TCRdb to between 2018 and 2021). The library was built by means of 5' RACE. Reads for this sample came from an Illumina HiSeq 2500. The public reads were quality trimmed at Q25 with fastp and then assembled into clones with MiXCR by TCRdb, keeping productive beta chains. Each CDR3 protein gets just one entry, which takes the most common genes and DNA from the rows behind it. Recorded for this sample are approximately 85,000 distinct CDR3 sequences; approximately 12% of them occurred a single time. The top ten clones comprise 20% to 25% of the sample. The meaning of the sample's treatment or condition label: live attenuated yellow fever vaccine strain. The sequenced sample was CD8+ T cells not binding an NS4B(214-222) dextramer, sorted from PBMCs, obtained less than 25 days after the first yellow fever vaccination. The sample's cell subset or site, from its label and the paper: NS4B epitope dextramer-negative CD8 T cells. These receptors were taken from a young man who received the YFV17D yellow fever vaccine.

This chain uses TRBV5-1 with TRBJ2-6, with 8 bases aligning to TRBD2. Germline CDR1 is SGHRS and CDR2 is YFSETQ. V shed 3 bases and J 3 bases; nucleotides not matched to a gene: 17. CDR3 size: 20 residues. CDR3 sequence reads: CASSWTQTSGLARGANVLTF. CDR3 DNA: TGCGCCAGCAGCTGGACGCAAACTAGCGGTTTGGCTCGTGGGGCCAACGTCCTGACTTTC. Variable domain in full (rest from reference TRBV5-1 and TRBJ2-6): KAGVTQTPRYLIKTRGQQVTLSCSPISGHRSVSWYQQTPGQGLQFLFEYFSETQRNKGNFPGRFSGRQFSNSRSEMNVSTLELGDSALYLCASSWTQTSGLARGANVLTFGAGSRLTVL.

This clonotype was detected a few times. The chain combines TRBV2 with TRBJ2-5; D may be TRBD1 or TRBD2 (6 bases each). The germline V gene encodes CDR1 SNHLY and CDR2 FYNNEI. The CDR3 consists of 14 residues. V lost 1 base to trimming and J lost 5 bases, with 11 bases between them. The CDR3 reads CASSEVGGRETQYF. CDR3 bases: TGTGCCAGCAGTGAAGTGGGGGGCCGGGAGACCCAGTACTTC.

This clonotype turned up a few times. This chain joins TRBV11-2 and TRBJ2-2; possibly TRBD2 for D (7 bases). Germline CDR1 is SGHAT and CDR2 is FQNNGV. Trimming removed 4 bases at V and 2 bases at J, with 14 bases between. The CDR3 has 16 amino acids. CDR3 DNA sequence: TGTGCCAGCAGCTCCGCCGGGGGGCCCAACACCGGGGAGCTGTTTTTT. Protein product: CASSSAGGPNTGELFF. The complete variable domain, with remaining parts taken from reference TRBV11-2 and TRBJ2-2, reads EAGVAQSPRYKIIEKRQSVAFWCNPISGHATLYWYQQILGQGPKLLIQFQNNGVVDDSQLPKDRFSAERLKGVDSTLKIQPAKLEDSAVYLCASSSAGGPNTGELFFGEGSRLTVL.

The chain recombines TRBV12-3 or TRBV12-4 with TRBJ2-4; a possible D gene is TRBD2 (7 bases). This CDR3 has 15 residues. V was shortened by 1 base and J by 13 bases, with 20 bases between the two germline ends. The CDR3 sequence is CASSLVGGAGVIQYF. The CDR3 nucleotides read TGTGCCAGCAGTTTAGTAGGGGGGGCCGGGGTTATCCAGTACTTC.

This chain uses TRBV23-1 with TRBJ2-1; 7 bases are a match to TRBD2. TRBV23-1 is recorded as an ORF, its role being uncertain. The CDR3 loop spans 16 amino acids. V lost 6 bases to trimming and J lost 3 bases; unmatched junction nucleotides: 11. CDR3 sequence reads: CASSPLLAGDYNEQFF. DNA of the CDR3: TGCGCCAGCAGCCCACTACTGGCGGGGGACTACAATGAGCAGTTCTTC.